This T cell receptor (beta chain) was captured by sequencing in a study of blood T cell repertoires in COVID-19. Whole-study context: From the United States, Italy and Spain came samples of acute and convalescent COVID-19. Sources were T cells, B-cell-depleted T cells, or PBMCs; the material itself was cDNA or gDNA.

Deletions cut 3 bases from V and 4 bases from J, with 9 bases between. The CDR3 spans 13 residues. Germline CDR1 and CDR2: SEHNR and FQNEAQ (reference sequence). Assay: immunoSEQ multiplex PCR; the TCRdb copy retains only in-frame clones and omits some. The table shows around 190,000 clones, with roughly 80% occurring only once. Sequenced sample: peripheral blood. The rearrangement joins TRBV7-9 to TRBJ1-2; possible D gene TRBD1, 6 bases. This TCR was recovered from a woman in her forties or fifties with acute or convalescent COVID-19. The CDR3 DNA reads TGTGCCAGCAGCTTGGGGGCAGGCTATGGCTACACCTTC. This translates into CASSLGAGYGYTF.